This TCR beta chain was captured by sequencing in a study of blood T cell repertoires in COVID-19. On the study more broadly: Collection of acute and convalescent COVID-19 samples took place in the United States, Italy and Spain. T cells, B-cell-depleted T cells, or PBMCs supplied cDNA or gDNA.

After removal of 5 bases from V and 0 bases from J, the junction contained 3 bases not matched to a gene. The CDR3 runs 15 residues. Germline lookup yields CDR1 SEHNR and CDR2 FQNEAQ (reference sequence). Study processing details: Reference gene primer amplification yielded estimated nucleated cell counts. The assay was immunoSEQ multiplex PCR, and TCRdb's table has in-frame clones only and misses some. The D gene and trimming were derived from the DNA, and the V and J assignments and clone size from that table. The profile shows roughly 90,000 clones, 80% to 85% of them singletons. This clone appeared a single time.

This chain connects TRBV7-9 to TRBJ2-1, with 8 nucleotides matching TRBD2. Source material: peripheral blood. The TCR sequence derives from a woman older than 75 with active or convalescent COVID-19. The chain's CDR3 is CASSPRGGSYNEQFF. CDR3 nucleotide sequence: TGTGCCAGCAGCCCTCGGGGGGGCTCCTACAATGAGCAGTTCTTC.